The entry below gives a single T cell receptor (beta chain) sequence along with its context. This CDR3 spans 13 amino acids. Germline values: CDR1 SGHRS, CDR2 YFSETQ. V was cut by 4 bases and J by 5 bases, with 13 bases left in between. The data belong to a study of prognosis after radiotherapy for stage I lung cancer. Overall study context: Enrolled patients were those with stage I non-small cell lung cancer, a group that was recruited between April 2018 and 2019.

Genomic DNA was the source, and TCR beta CDR3 was amplified from it by two-round multiplex PCR. It was primers specific to each TRBV and TRBJ gene that first-round PCR used. TCRdb re-called the multiplex PCR reads with MiXCR, one entry per CDR3 protein. The sample lists around 20,000 distinct CDR3 sequences, around 55% seen once, with 27% in the top ten. The chain recombines TRBV5-1 with TRBJ2-7; possibly TRBD1 for D (7 bases). This clonotype was sampled from a donor over 45 with non-small cell lung cancer. Sequencing was performed on PBMCs, taken before or after stereotactic body radiation therapy (not recorded which). The CDR3 nucleotides are TGCGCCAGCAGCCCCAGGGGGGTCCACGAGCAGTACTTC. Protein: CASSPRGVHEQYF.